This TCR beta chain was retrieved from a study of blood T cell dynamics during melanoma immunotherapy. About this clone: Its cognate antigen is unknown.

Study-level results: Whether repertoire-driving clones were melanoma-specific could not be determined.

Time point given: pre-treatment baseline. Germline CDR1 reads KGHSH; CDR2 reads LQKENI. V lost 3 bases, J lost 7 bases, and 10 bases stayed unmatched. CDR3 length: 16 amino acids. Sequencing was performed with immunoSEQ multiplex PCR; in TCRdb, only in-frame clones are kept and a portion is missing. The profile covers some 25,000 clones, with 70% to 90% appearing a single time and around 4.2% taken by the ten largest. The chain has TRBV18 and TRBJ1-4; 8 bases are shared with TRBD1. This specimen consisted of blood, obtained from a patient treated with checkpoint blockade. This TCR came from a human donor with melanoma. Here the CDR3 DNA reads TGTGCCAGCTCACCTTCCAAGGACAGGGAGGGTGAAAAACTGTTTTTT. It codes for CASSPSKDREGEKLFF.